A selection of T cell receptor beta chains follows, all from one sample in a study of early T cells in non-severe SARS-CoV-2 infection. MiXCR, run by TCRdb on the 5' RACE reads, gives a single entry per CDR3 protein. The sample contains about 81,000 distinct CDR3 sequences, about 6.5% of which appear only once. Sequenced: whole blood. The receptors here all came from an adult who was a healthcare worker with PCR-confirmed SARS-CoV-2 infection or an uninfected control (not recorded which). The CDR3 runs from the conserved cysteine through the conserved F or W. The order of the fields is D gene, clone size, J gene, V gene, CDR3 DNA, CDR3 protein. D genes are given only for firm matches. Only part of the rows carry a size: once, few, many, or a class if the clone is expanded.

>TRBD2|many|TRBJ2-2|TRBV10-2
TGCGCCAGCAGTGGTCCCTCCTTACTAGCGGGGGTCGGTCTCACCGGGGAGCTGTTTTTT
CASSGPSLLAGVGLTGELFF
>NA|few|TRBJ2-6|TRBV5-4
TGTGCCAGCAGTTTTGGTGGGCTGCGAGGGGCCAACGTCCTGACTTTC
CASSFGGLRGANVLTF
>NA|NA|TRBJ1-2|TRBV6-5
TGTGCCAGCAGTTGGACGTCCAAGGGGGGCTACACCTTC
CASSWTSKGGYTF
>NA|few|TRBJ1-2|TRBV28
TGTGCCAGCATCGATGGCTATGGCTACACCTTC
CASIDGYGYTF
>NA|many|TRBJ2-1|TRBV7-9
TGTGCCAGCAGCTTAGCGGGGTGGAGCTCCTACAATGAGCAGTTCTTC
CASSLAGWSSYNEQFF
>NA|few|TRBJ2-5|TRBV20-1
TGCAGTGCTAGGTCAGAGAACCAAGAGACCCAGTACTTC
CSARSENQETQYF
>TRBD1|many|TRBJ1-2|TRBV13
TGTGCCAGCAGCGAGGGTACAGGGGACTATGGCTACACCTTC
CASSEGTGDYGYTF
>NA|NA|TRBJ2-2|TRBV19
TGTGCCAGTAGTATAGGGGAGGCCGGGGAGCTGTTTTTT
CASSIGEAGELFF
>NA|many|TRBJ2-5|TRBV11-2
TGTGCCAGCAGCTTAGATCGGGGGTCCCAGTACTTC
CASSLDRGSQYF
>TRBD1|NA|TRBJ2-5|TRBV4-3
TGCGCCAGCAGCCAAATCGACAGGGAAAAGACCCAGTACTTC
CASSQIDREKTQYF
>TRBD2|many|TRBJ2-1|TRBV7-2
TGTGCCAGCAGCTTAAGTAGACTAGCGAGTGAGCAGTTCTTC
CASSLSRLASEQFF
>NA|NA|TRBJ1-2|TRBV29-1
TGCAGCGTTGAAGTCCCGAACTATGGCTACACCTTC
CSVEVPNYGYTF
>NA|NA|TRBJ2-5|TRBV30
TGTGCCTGGAGTGTACAGGGGGGGCGAGAGACCCAGTACTTC
CAWSVQGGRETQYF
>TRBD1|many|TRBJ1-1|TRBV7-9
TGTGCCAGCAGCTTAGGAGGACAGGGTGTAGCTTTCTTT
CASSLGGQGVAFF
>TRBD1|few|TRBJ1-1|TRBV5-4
TGTGCCAGCAGCCCACGGACAGGATGGGCCACTGAAGCTTTCTTT
CASSPRTGWATEAFF
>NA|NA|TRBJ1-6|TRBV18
TGTGCCAGCTCACCCCAGGGTAACTCACCCCTCCACTTT
CASSPQGNSPLHF
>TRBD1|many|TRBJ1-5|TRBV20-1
TGCAGTGCTAGACAGGGGGCCGGTCAGCCCCAGCATTTT
CSARQGAGQPQHF
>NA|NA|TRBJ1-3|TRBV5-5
TGTGCCAGCAGCTTGGACGCTAACTCTGAAAACACCATATATTTT
CASSLDANSENTIYF